A selection of T cell receptor beta chains follows, all from one sample in a study of blood T cells in healthy people across ages. TCRdb fed the 5' RACE reads into MiXCR, producing one record per CDR3 protein. The top ten hold over 6.5% of the sample, which has about 1.4 million distinct CDR3 sequences, roughly 59% seen once. Sequenced material: blood. The origin of the receptors is a man between 18 and 35 years old in good health. CDR3s include the opening cysteine and the closing phenylalanine or tryptophan. A D gene is named only where the DNA matches it firmly. Clone size is given for some rows only: seen once, a few or many times, or a class if the clone is expanded.

cdr3_length d_call clone_size j_call v_call cdr3_nt cdr3_aa
14 . . TRBJ1-1 TRBV10-3 TGTGCCATCAGGACGAGGGCAGAGAACACTGAAGCTTTCTTT CAIRTRAENTEAFF
14 . . TRBJ1-5 TRBV6-1 TGTGCCAGCAGTGTCATGGGTGGCAATCAGCCCCAGCATTTT CASSVMGGNQPQHF
14 . . TRBJ1-5 TRBV6-2/TRBV6-3 TGTGCTAGCAACACCGGCCGAGGGAATCAGCCCCAGCATTTT CASNTGRGNQPQHF
15 TRBD1 few TRBJ2-1 TRBV29-1 TGCAGCGTTGAAGATCCCAGGGGGATCTACAATGAGCAGTTCTTC CSVEDPRGIYNEQFF
12 . . TRBJ2-7 TRBV27 TGTGCCAGCAGGCACCTTGGGGACGAGCAGTACTTC CASRHLGDEQYF
14 TRBD1 . TRBJ1-2 TRBV20-1 TGCAGTGCTAGACTTAGGACAGGGCGGAAAGGCTACACCTTC CSARLRTGRKGYTF
12 TRBD1 . TRBJ2-7 TRBV20-1 TGCAGTGCTAGTGAGGGGGCGTTCGAGCAGTACTTC CSASEGAFEQYF
15 . . TRBJ1-5 TRBV27 TGTGCCAGCAGTTCCGGGGCAGGGGTGAATCAGCCCCAGCATTTT CASSSGAGVNQPQHF
13 . few TRBJ2-5 TRBV24-1 TGTGCCACCTCCGACGGTTCTCAAGAGACCCAGTACTTC CATSDGSQETQYF
14 . few TRBJ2-1 TRBV7-9 TGTGCCAGCAGCTTAGCGCCTAGCCACAATGAGCAGTTCTTC CASSLAPSHNEQFF
14 . . TRBJ2-1 TRBV4-2 TGTGCCAGCAGCCCCCCCGACAGGAGGGATGAGCAGTTCTTC CASSPPDRRDEQFF
10 . . TRBJ2-1 TRBV12-3/TRBV12-4 TGTGCCATCGGCTACAATGAACAGTTCTTC CAIGYNEQFF
13 . once TRBJ2-3 TRBV15 TGTGCCACCAGCACCCCAGGAGCAGATACGCAGTATTTT CATSTPGADTQYF
13 TRBD1 few TRBJ1-2 TRBV29-1 TGCAGCGTCCGCGACAGGGCCTATTATGGCTACACCTTC CSVRDRAYYGYTF
15 TRBD1 . TRBJ1-4 TRBV13 TGTGCCAGCACCGAGCGAGATTCGACAGGGGAAAAACTGTTTTTT CASTERDSTGEKLFF
14 TRBD1 . TRBJ1-2 TRBV27 TGTGCCAGCAGTCCACGGGACAGTACCTATGGCTACACCTTC CASSPRDSTYGYTF
12 . . TRBJ2-5 TRBV10-2 TGCGCCAGCAGTGGGGGGGCTTCTGAGCAGTACTTC CASSGGASEQYF
13 . . TRBJ2-3 TRBV29-1 TGCAGCTTGAAGGGCAGGAGCACAGATACGCAGTATTTT CSLKGRSTDTQYF
15 TRBD1 . TRBJ1-4 TRBV20-1 TGCAGTGCTAGACCCCTGGACAGGGCCAATGAAAAACTGTTTTTT CSARPLDRANEKLFF
14 . . TRBJ2-5 TRBV20-1 TGCAGTGCCCCATGGGGAGCTGACCAAGAGACCCAGTACTTC CSAPWGADQETQYF
10 . once TRBJ1-2 TRBV29-1 TGCCGCACGGACTCCGATGGCTACACCTTC CRTDSDGYTF
20 TRBD2 . TRBJ2-7 TRBV5-1 TGCGCCAGCAGCTTGGCCGGAGGGACTAGCGGGGGTATTTTCTCCTACGAGCAGTACTTC CASSLAGGTSGGIFSYEQYF
15 . . TRBJ2-3 TRBV7-6 TGTGCCAGCAGCTTAGAGGGTGAGGGGATAGATACGCAGTATTTT CASSLEGEGIDTQYF
18 . . TRBJ1-5 TRBV4-1 TGCGCCAGCAGCCAAGCCTTTCCAGGGACGGGCGGCAATCAGCCCCAGCATTTT CASSQAFPGTGGNQPQHF
16 . . TRBJ2-7 TRBV27 TGTGCCAGCAGTTTATATCCGGGACCCACGCTCTACGAGCAGTACTTC CASSLYPGPTLYEQYF
16 . few TRBJ2-3 TRBV4-1 TGCGCCAGCAGCCAAGTTGGTCCGATGGGAACAGATACGCAGTATTTT CASSQVGPMGTDTQYF
17 TRBD1 few TRBJ2-2 TRBV4-2 TGTGCCAGCAGCCAAGGACTACAGGGGGCGAACACCGGGGAGCTGTTTTTT CASSQGLQGANTGELFF
15 TRBD2 few TRBJ2-1 TRBV7-2 TGTGCCAGCACCTTAGCGGGAGGCTCCTACAATGAGCAGTTCTTC CASTLAGGSYNEQFF
14 . few TRBJ2-5 TRBV4-1 TGCGCCAGCAGCCAAGTTCTAGGAGGAGAGACCCAGTACTTC CASSQVLGGETQYF
14 . . TRBJ2-3 TRBV14 TGTGCCAGCAGCCAAGATCTAGTACGGGATACGCAGTATTTT CASSQDLVRDTQYF
15 TRBD2 . TRBJ2-3 TRBV27 TGTGCCAGCAACCTAGCGGGCCCGGGCACAGATACGCAGTATTTT CASNLAGPGTDTQYF
15 TRBD2 . TRBJ2-7 TRBV5-1 TGCGCCAGCAGCGACAAAACTAGCGGGAACTACGAGCAGTACTTC CASSDKTSGNYEQYF